These 27 T cell receptor beta chains came from one sample sequenced in a study. TCRdb reprocessed the 5' RACE reads via MiXCR and lists one record per CDR3 protein. Of roughly 44,000 distinct CDR3 sequences listed, roughly 27% were seen once; the top ten hold roughly 3.7%. Material: memory CD4+ T cells sorted from a lymph node. Sample subset: memory CD4+ T cells, CD4+CD45RO+CD25-. Source of these receptors: a female donor with breast cancer.

About this clonotype itself: A read error may produce the germline difference seen at one junction end. The chain links TRBV10-3 to TRBJ2-7, with 11 bases matching TRBD2. The length of the CDR3 is 15 residues. The germline V gene has CDR1 ENHRY and CDR2 SYGVKD. The CDR3 region has the DNA TGTGCCATCAGTGAGGGGACTAGCGGCTCCTGCGAGCAGTACTTC. This sequence encodes CAISEGTSGSCEQYF.

In the case of this clonotype: The conserved closing phenylalanine or tryptophan is absent in this CDR3, likely reflecting a read error. It is unclear where the CDR3 begins or ends on the DNA, so no DNA is shown, and the CDR3 is as TCRdb lists it. The J gene is TRBJ2-1, the V gene TRBV20-1; the D call in the table, TRBD1, was not verified against the DNA. CDR1 DFQATT and CDR2 SNEGSKA come from the germline V gene (reference sequence). The CDR3 spans 15 residues, counting both ends. CDR3 in amino acids: CSARDGGAVWNEQSL.

As for this clonotype: It may be a read error: a sequence one base away is much more abundant. The genes are TRBV6-1 and TRBJ2-3; D gene ambiguous. The CDR3 totals 15 residues. CDR1 and CDR2 from the germline V gene are MNHNS and SASEGT. CDR3 nucleotides: TGTGCCAGAAGTGGTAACACTATAAGCACAGATACGCAGTATTTT. This encodes CARSGNTISTDTQYF.

Only a few counts were recorded for this clonotype. This chain links TRBV5-6 with TRBJ1-1, with a possible D match to TRBD1 (5 bases). V shed 4 bases and J shed 11 bases, with 12 bases lying between them. There are 11 residues in the CDR3. Per germline, CDR1 SGHDT and CDR2 YYEEEE. CDR3 protein: CASSGGSEAFF. CDR3 bases: TGTGCCAGCAGCGGGGGGAGTGAGGCTTTCTTT.

This clonotype has only a few counts. V usage is TRBV29-1 and J usage is TRBJ2-3; D is possibly TRBD2 (6 bases). Germline CDR1 SQVTM, CDR2 ANQGSEA. The CDR3 length is 15 residues. V dropped 0 bases and J dropped 5 bases, with 15 bases sitting between them. The CDR3 is CSVEDSRGAGDTQYF. The CDR3 DNA reads as TGCAGCGTTGAAGATTCGCGCGGGGCGGGAGATACGCAGTATTTT.

This clonotype was found a few times. The chain joins TRBV6-5 to TRBJ1-3; a weak D match, TRBD1 (5 bases). Trimming stripped 0 bases from V and 0 bases from J, with 9 bases between. This CDR3 comprises 16 residues. Per germline, CDR1 MNHEY and CDR2 SVGAGI. The CDR3, as DNA: TGTGCCAGCAGTTACTCTCAGGGACTCTCTGGAAACACCATATATTTT. Translated, it gives CASSYSQGLSGNTIYF.

The chain carries TRBV18 and TRBJ2-7; TRBD2 matches 9 bases. In germline, CDR1 is KGHSH, CDR2 LQKENI. This CDR3 contains 16 residues. The junction had 7 bases not matched to a gene; V was cut back by 0 bases and J by 4 bases. The CDR3 DNA follows: TGTGCCAGCTCACCACCCGCGGGGGGGGTAGGATACGAGCAGTACTTC. Translating it yields CASSPPAGGVGYEQYF.

This clonotype was counted only a few times. The genes are TRBV20-1 and TRBJ2-7, with D possibly TRBD2 on 7 matching bases. This CDR3 region has 16 residues. V gave up 3 bases and J gave up 3 bases, with 21 bases separating them. Germline CDR1 and CDR2: DFQATT and SNEGSKA (reference sequence). The CDR3 spells CSASPLGRGPIYEQYF. CDR3 nucleotides: TGCAGTGCTAGCCCCTTAGGGCGGGGGCCGATCTACGAGCAGTACTTC.

This chain links TRBV5-1 with TRBJ2-5; D gene ambiguous. Trimming took off 3 bases at V and 5 bases at J, with 8 bases between the two ends. CDR1 and CDR2 from the germline V gene are SGHRS and YFSETQ. The CDR3 loop spans 12 amino acids. CDR3 residues: CASSSVRETQYF. The CDR3 DNA sequence: TGCGCCAGCAGCTCGGTCAGGGAGACCCAGTACTTC. The entire variable domain, with the rest obtained from reference TRBV5-1 and TRBJ2-5, is as follows: KAGVTQTPRYLIKTRGQQVTLSCSPISGHRSVSWYQQTPGQGLQFLFEYFSETQRNKGNFPGRFSGRQFSNSRSEMNVSTLELGDSALYLCASSSVRETQYFGPGTRLLVL.

This clonotype was recorded a few times. The CDR3 loop is CASSLTQETQYF. DNA of the CDR3: TGTGCCAGCAGTTTGACACAAGAGACCCAGTACTTC. This chain connects TRBV28 to TRBJ2-5; no reliable D call. The length of the CDR3 is 12 residues. Trimming pared 3 bases from V and 2 bases from J, leaving 4 bases between. CDR1 MDHEN and CDR2 SYDVKM come from the germline V gene.

V and J are TRBV20-1 and TRBJ2-5; 10 bases are a match to TRBD2. The length of the CDR3 is 12 residues. CDR1 is DFQATT, CDR2 SNEGSKA, per germline (reference sequence). The V gene end was trimmed by 5 bases and the J gene end by 4 bases; junction bases not matched to a gene: 1. DNA of the CDR3: TGCAGTGCTCAGCGGGAGGGAGAGACCCAGTACTTC. This codes for CSAQREGETQYF.

This clonotype was seen more than once but under ten times. The rearrangement links TRBV4-1 to TRBJ2-7; D unclear. CDR1 and CDR2 from the germline V gene are MGHRA and YSYEKL. V was pared by 0 bases and J by 0 bases, with 15 bases between. The CDR3 has 17 residues. The CDR3 here is CASSQDFQRRSSYEQYF. In DNA form, the CDR3 reads TGCGCCAGCAGCCAAGATTTTCAGCGTCGGAGCTCCTACGAGCAGTACTTC.

The CDR3 reads CASSLDREPQHF. CDR3 nucleotide sequence: TGTGCCAGCAGCCTCGACAGGGAGCCCCAGCATTTT. The J gene is TRBJ1-5, the V gene TRBV5-5; 7 nucleotides line up with TRBD1. Germline CDR1 and CDR2: SGHKS and YYEKEE (reference sequence). The junction had 3 bases not matched to a gene; V was cut back by 4 bases and J by 8 bases. The CDR3 runs to 12 residues.

DNA of the CDR3: TGTGCCAGCATTCATACGACTAGCGGGCCAGAGGATACGCAGTATTTT. Translating gives CASIHTTSGPEDTQYF. This sequence joins TRBV6-2 or TRBV6-3 and TRBJ2-3; TRBD2 aligns across 10 bases. Germline lookup yields CDR1 MNHEY and CDR2 SVGEGT. Losses at the gene ends were 7 bases for V and 6 bases for J; bases not matched to a gene: 13. The CDR3 loop spans 16 amino acids.

V gene TRBV28 combines with J gene TRBJ2-1; 9 bases line up with TRBD1. In germline, CDR1 is MDHEN, CDR2 SYDVKM. J gave up 8 bases and V 5 bases, and 13 bases lay outside the gene matches. The CDR3 loop spans 16 amino acids. CDR3: CASSPSGTGLTDEQFF. CDR3 in DNA: TGTGCCAGCAGTCCATCCGGGACAGGGTTGACCGATGAGCAGTTCTTC.

The chain has TRBV7-2 and TRBJ2-7; maybe TRBD1 (5 bases). Germline lookup yields CDR1 SGHTA and CDR2 FQGNSA. The CDR3 extends over 15 amino acids. The ends were cut back, 4 bases at V and 0 bases at J, with 13 bases in the middle. The CDR3 is CASSSQGYSSYEQYF. For the CDR3, the DNA is TGTGCCAGCAGCTCTCAGGGTTACAGCTCCTACGAGCAGTACTTC. The full variable domain, rest sourced from reference TRBV7-2 and TRBJ2-7, is GAGVSQSPSNKVTEKGKDVELRCDPISGHTALYWYRQSLGQGLEFLIYFQGNSAPDKSGLPSDRFSAERTGGSVSTLTIQRTQQEDSAVYLCASSSQGYSSYEQYFGPGTRLTVT.

As regards this clonotype: Sequence at one end of the junction differs from germline and may be a read error. The chain couples TRBV7-2 to TRBJ2-5; 9 positions agree with TRBD2. The CDR3 covers 17 residues. Per the germline V gene, CDR1 is SGHTA and CDR2 is FQGNSA. The DNA of the CDR3 is TGTGCTAGCAGCTTAGACCCGACTAGCGGACCCCAAGAGACCCAGTACTTC. Protein product: CASSLDPTSGPQETQYF.

The chain links TRBV11-2 to TRBJ2-1; D remains ambiguous. Germline lookup yields CDR1 SGHAT and CDR2 FQNNGV. CDR3 size: 11 residues. V shed 1 base and J shed 9 bases, with 4 bases lying between them. The CDR3: CASSLVSEQFF. The CDR3 nucleotides read TGTGCCAGCAGCTTAGTTTCTGAGCAGTTCTTC.

The V call is TRBV27, the J call TRBJ2-1; D not certain. Trimming removed 7 bases from V and 4 bases from J, with 14 bases in between. Germline CDR1 reads MNHEY; CDR2 reads SMNVEV (reference sequence). CDR3 length: 14 residues. This CDR3 is CASTNGQNYNEQFF. The CDR3 bases are TGTGCCAGCACCAACGGCCAAAATTACAATGAGCAGTTCTTC.

This clonotype was detected a few times. This chain uses TRBV7-8 with TRBJ1-5; D remains ambiguous. Between the trimmed V and J ends, which lost 5 bases and 7 bases, there was a span of 18 bases. The CDR3 is 15 amino acids. The germline V gene encodes CDR1 SGHVS and CDR2 FQNEAQ. The CDR3 is CASSRGRFLGQPQHF. The CDR3 DNA reads TGTGCCAGCAGCCGAGGTCGGTTTTTAGGGCAGCCCCAGCATTTT.

This clonotype occurred a few times. The chain links TRBV5-1 to TRBJ2-5, with 7 bases fitting TRBD1. V trimming: 5 bases; J trimming: 5 bases; junction bases outside the gene matches: 12. In germline, CDR1 is SGHRS, CDR2 YFSETQ. The CDR3 is 15 amino acids. CDR3 residues: CASSSQGSPQETQYF. DNA for the CDR3: TGCGCCAGCAGTTCACAGGGGTCACCCCAGGAGACCCAGTACTTC.

The chain joins TRBV9 to TRBJ2-1; 8 bases are a match to TRBD2. This CDR3 spans 16 amino acids. The V gene's germline CDR1 is SGDLS and CDR2 YYNGEE. V dropped 3 bases and J dropped 6; count of bases not matched to a gene: 11. The CDR3 is CASSDPREGSRNEQFF. CDR3 bases: TGTGCCAGCAGCGACCCCCGGGAGGGGTCCCGCAATGAGCAGTTCTTC.

V gene TRBV7-2 combines with J gene TRBJ2-7; possibly TRBD1 for D (5 bases). The germline V and J ends were trimmed by 5 bases and 0 bases, with 14 bases remaining between them. The CDR3 loop spans 15 amino acids. From germline, CDR1 is SGHTA and CDR2 FQGNSA. CDR3 in amino acids: CASSRGRQSSYEQYF. The CDR3 DNA follows: TGTGCCAGCAGCAGGGGCCGACAGAGCTCCTACGAGCAGTACTTC.

The rearrangement joins TRBV7-2 to TRBJ2-7; unclear D gene. The CDR3 is 13 residues long. V lost 7 bases to trimming and J lost 6 bases, with 16 bases between them. Looked up from germline, CDR1 is SGHTA and CDR2 is FQGNSA. The CDR3 protein is CASTRMMRSEQYF. Written as DNA, the CDR3 is TGTGCCAGCACCAGGATGATGAGATCCGAGCAGTACTTC.

This clonotype was seen a handful of times. The rearrangement links TRBV4-1 to TRBJ2-7; D ambiguous. This CDR3 contains 13 residues. V shed 1 base and J shed 2 bases, with 6 bases lying between them. Germline assignment: CDR1 MGHRA and CDR2 YSYEKL. CDR3 bases: TGCGCCAGCAGCCAAGGAATTGCCTACGAGCAGTACTTC. Amino acids: CASSQGIAYEQYF.

This chain uses TRBV10-3 with TRBJ2-2; 10 bases are a match to TRBD1. V shed 6 bases and J 4 bases; nucleotides not matched to a gene: 8. The CDR3 has 16 amino acids. Germline assignment: CDR1 ENHRY and CDR2 SYGVKD. CDR3 nucleotides: TGTGCCATCAGCCCTTCCGGGACAGGGGTCACCGGGGAGCTGTTTTTT. Translated: CAISPSGTGVTGELFF.

The chain couples TRBV4-2 to TRBJ2-1; TRBD1 agrees at 9 bases. CDR3 size: 15 residues. V was pared by 2 bases and J by 6 bases, with 5 bases of the junction left unmatched. CDR1 and CDR2 from the germline V gene are LGHNA and YNFKEQ. Written as DNA, the CDR3 is TGTGCCAGCAGCCAACGGGACAGGGAGATCAATGAGCAGTTCTTC. Encoded protein: CASSQRDREINEQFF.